These 5 T cell receptor beta chains came from one sample sequenced in a study of blood T cell repertoires in COVID-19. The repertoire was sequenced with immunoSEQ multiplex PCR; TCRdb's copy has only in-frame clones and lacks some. The sample lists some 230,000 clones; approximately 81% were seen once. The sequenced sample consisted of peripheral blood. These receptors originate from a man between 35 and 55 years old with acute or convalescent COVID-19.

The V and J genes are TRBV6-1 and TRBJ1-4; D possibly corresponds to TRBD1 (5 bases). V lost 4 bases, J lost 0 bases, and 18 bases lay in between. The CDR3 totals 18 residues. Germline V CDR1 and CDR2: MNHNS, SASEGT. In DNA form, the CDR3 reads TGTGCCAGCAGTGCCACAGGTGTTTCAGCAGCAACTAATGAAAAACTGTTTTTT. Translated, it gives CASSATGVSAATNEKLFF.

The chain couples TRBV6-5 to TRBJ1-1, with a possible D match to TRBD1 (5 bases). Germline CDR1 MNHEY, CDR2 SVGAGI. V lost 4 bases and J 5 bases, leaving 14 bases between the germline ends. CDR3 size: 14 residues. DNA of the CDR3: TGTGCCAGCAGTTCTGATTTCGGGGGGACTGAAGCTTTCTTT. Translation: CASSSDFGGTEAFF.

The chain employs TRBV5-4 and TRBJ1-4, with 7 positions matching TRBD1. With 0 bases clipped from V and 7 bases from J, the junction kept 6 bases outside the gene matches. This CDR3 comprises 15 residues. Germline-derived CDR1 and CDR2 are SGHNT and YYREEE (reference sequence). Written as DNA, the CDR3 is TGTGCCAGCAGCTTGGGAGGGGGCTTTGTTGAAAAACTGTTTTTT. This gives the protein CASSLGGGFVEKLFF.

The CDR3 DNA follows: TGTGCCAGCAGCATAGCGGGAGCACAAGAGACCCAGTACTTC. Translating gives CASSIAGAQETQYF. J is TRBJ2-5 and V is TRBV5-4; 9 bases line up with TRBD2. The CDR3 sequence is 14 residues long. J lost 2 bases, V lost 4 bases, and 3 bases had no gene match. Per germline, CDR1 SGHNT and CDR2 YYREEE (reference sequence).

V is TRBV7-3 and J is TRBJ2-1, with 7 nucleotides matching TRBD2. The CDR3 runs to 14 residues. After removal of 5 bases from V and 4 bases from J, the junction contained 5 bases not matched to a gene. Germline V lookup: CDR1 SGHTA, CDR2 FQGTGA. The CDR3 protein is CASSLGGVYNEQFF. The CDR3 region has the DNA TGTGCCAGCAGCCTTGGGGGGGTTTACAATGAGCAGTTCTTC.